Shown below are 32 T cell receptor beta chains from a single sample sequenced in a study of blood T cell repertoires in COVID-19. Data came from immunoSEQ multiplex PCR; TCRdb stores just in-frame clones and leaves some out. The sample holds 300,000 to 400,000 clones; 75% to 90% are singletons and the top ten take 0.95% to 1.1%. The material sequenced was PBMCs or T cells enriched from blood (not recorded which). The receptors derive from a young man who had recovered from COVID-19.

This sequence joins TRBV7-9 and TRBJ2-7; D might be TRBD2 (5 bases). The CDR3 runs 14 residues. Germline V gene data show CDR1 as SEHNR and CDR2 as FQNEAQ (reference sequence). Deletions cut 2 bases from V and 0 bases from J, with 8 bases between. CDR3 residues: CASSLKEVSYEQYF. The CDR3 DNA sequence: TGTGCCAGCAGCTTAAAGGAGGTCTCCTACGAGCAGTACTTC.

This clone appeared many times. V usage is TRBV9 and J usage is TRBJ2-3; TRBD2 matches at 10 bases. The length of the CDR3 is 17 residues. Trimming removed 0 bases from V and 1 base from J; junction bases left unmatched: 5. Germline CDR1 and CDR2: SGDLS and YYNGEE. The CDR3 bases are TGTGCCAGCAGCGTAGGAGCGGGAGGGCCAGGCACAGATACGCAGTATTTT. Amino acids: CASSVGAGGPGTDTQYF.

The V gene is TRBV28, the J gene TRBJ2-7; D perhaps matches TRBD1 (6 bases). Germline V gene lookup returns CDR1 MDHEN and CDR2 SYDVKM. V lost 8 bases and J lost 3, with 8 bases in between. CDR3 length: 11 amino acids. The CDR3 DNA is TGTGCCAGCTGGGGGCACTACGAGCAGTACTTC. This gives the protein CASWGHYEQYF. Filled out from reference TRBV28 and TRBJ2-7, the complete variable domain reads DVKVTQSSRYLVKRTGEKVFLECVQDMDHENMFWYRQDPGLGLRLIYFSYDVKMKEKGDIPEGYSVSREKKERFSLILESASTNQTSMYLCASWGHYEQYFGPGTRLTVT.

This chain uses TRBV23-1 with TRBJ2-1; D uncertain. TRBV23-1 is filed as an ORF, its function uncertain. CDR3 size: 16 residues. V lost 3 bases to trimming and J lost 4 bases, with 16 bases between them. CDR3 bases: TGCGCCAGCAGTCATTGTCGAGGCCGCGATTACAATGAGCAGTTCTTC. It encodes CASSHCRGRDYNEQFF.

The CDR3 protein is CASSFPGRHTGNIQYF. CDR3 in DNA: TGTGCCAGCAGCTTTCCGGGGAGGCACACCGGAAACATTCAGTACTTC. The genes are TRBV7-2 and TRBJ2-4; D is possibly TRBD2 (6 bases). Germline V gives CDR1 SGHTA, CDR2 FQGNSA. The V end was cut by 3 bases, the J end by 6 bases, with 18 bases between. The CDR3 sequence is 16 residues long.

This chain links TRBV9 with TRBJ2-7; 8 bases map to TRBD1. The CDR3 spans 14 residues. Per the germline V gene, CDR1 is SGDLS and CDR2 is YYNGEE. With 0 bases clipped from V and 4 bases from J, the junction kept 3 bases outside the gene matches. The CDR3 DNA reads TGTGCCAGCAGCGTAGTTGACAGGGGTTACGAGCAGTACTTC. Encoded protein: CASSVVDRGYEQYF.

This sequence joins TRBV6-5 and TRBJ1-6; D uncertain. The V end was cut by 2 bases, the J end by 7 bases, with 12 bases between. The CDR3 sequence is 15 residues long. Germline V CDR1 and CDR2: MNHEY, SVGAGI. Here the CDR3 reads CASSYAGIANSPLHF. In nucleotides, the CDR3 is TGTGCCAGCAGTTACGCCGGGATAGCAAATTCACCCCTCCACTTT.

The CDR3 reads CASSEVGEYEQYF. In nucleotides, the CDR3 is TGTGCCAGCAGTGAAGTGGGAGAGTACGAGCAGTACTTC. This rearrangement joins TRBV6-1 to TRBJ2-7, with a possible D match to TRBD2 (5 bases). Germline CDR1 reads MNHNS; CDR2 reads SASEGT. The CDR3 spans 13 residues. V lost 1 base to trimming and J lost 4 bases, with 8 bases between them.

The table lists this clone with a count of one. This chain links TRBV2 with TRBJ1-4, with D hard to call. This CDR3 is 16 amino acids long. CDR1 and CDR2 from the germline V gene are SNHLY and FYNNEI. Trimming cost V 4 bases and J 0 bases, with 12 bases left between them. CDR3: CASSGDGLTTNEKLFF. CDR3 nucleotides: TGTGCCAGCAGTGGAGACGGACTGACAACTAATGAAAAACTGTTTTTT.

V usage is TRBV9 and J usage is TRBJ2-1; 8 bases match TRBD1. Trimming cost V 4 bases and J 7 bases; bases outside gene matches: 4. There are 13 residues in the CDR3. The V gene's germline CDR1 is SGDLS and CDR2 YYNGEE. The CDR3 nucleotides read TGTGCCAGCAGCCCCACAGGGGGGAATGAGCAGTTCTTC. Its translation: CASSPTGGNEQFF.

V and J are TRBV30 and TRBJ2-3; 9 bases line up with TRBD2. This CDR3 is 17 amino acids long. V lost 2 bases, J lost 1 base, and 10 bases stayed unmatched. Germline V gene data show CDR1 as GTSNPN and CDR2 as SVGIG (reference sequence). This CDR3 is CAWSHDLAGARTDTQYF. The DNA of the CDR3 is TGTGCCTGGAGTCATGACTTAGCGGGGGCCCGCACAGATACGCAGTATTTT.

CDR3 in DNA: TGTGCCAGCAGACCGACAGGGGGCAATGAGCAGTTCTTC. Protein: CASRPTGGNEQFF. The genes are TRBV12-3 or TRBV12-4 and TRBJ2-1; TRBD1 agrees at 9 bases. The CDR3 is 13 residues long. The ends lost 6 bases at V and 6 bases at J; junction bases unmatched: 3.

This clone was counted once. CDR3 coding DNA: TGTGCCAGCAGCAAAGCTCTAGCGGGAGGGTTTAGCACAGATACGCAGTATTTT. This codes for CASSKALAGGFSTDTQYF. This chain uses TRBV7-2 with TRBJ2-3; TRBD2 agrees at 12 bases. The germline gives CDR1 SGHTA, CDR2 FQGNSA. With V trimmed by 5 bases and J by 0 bases, 9 bases remained unmatched. This CDR3 region has 18 residues. Full variable domain (outside the CDR3, taken from reference TRBV7-2 and TRBJ2-3): GAGVSQSPSNKVTEKGKDVELRCDPISGHTALYWYRQSLGQGLEFLIYFQGNSAPDKSGLPSDRFSAERTGGSVSTLTIQRTQQEDSAVYLCASSKALAGGFSTDTQYFGPGTRLTVL.

CDR3 nucleotide sequence: TGTGCCAGCAGCCCTTACAGGGGGCTGCCCCTCCACTTT. Translation gives CASSPYRGLPLHF. V is TRBV14 and J is TRBJ1-6; TRBD1 matches at 9 bases. Germline CDR1 and CDR2: SGHDN and FVKESK. The J segment lost 13 bases and the V segment lost 4 bases, leaving 5 bases of the junction unmatched. This CDR3 is 13 amino acids long.

The chain couples TRBV7-9 to TRBJ2-1, with 10 bases that match TRBD2. V gave up 10 bases and J gave up 7 bases; unmatched junction bases: 10. CDR1 and CDR2 (germline): SEHNR, FQNEAQ (reference sequence). The length of the CDR3 is 14 residues. CDR3 loop: CATAPASGRNEQFF. The CDR3 DNA follows: TGTGCCACCGCCCCAGCTAGCGGGAGAAATGAGCAGTTCTTC.

V gene TRBV28 combines with J gene TRBJ2-3; possible D gene TRBD1, 6 bases. This CDR3 spans 18 amino acids. Germline CDR1 reads MDHEN; CDR2 reads SYDVKM. The V end lost 4 bases, the J end lost 1 base, and 21 bases lay between the germline ends. The CDR3 nucleotides read TGTGCCAGCAGTTCGGTCCGGGTCAGGGGTCGCGGCACAGATACGCAGTATTTT. Its protein product is CASSSVRVRGRGTDTQYF. The whole variable domain, filled in from reference TRBV28 and TRBJ2-3, reads DVKVTQSSRYLVKRTGEKVFLECVQDMDHENMFWYRQDPGLGLRLIYFSYDVKMKEKGDIPEGYSVSREKKERFSLILESASTNQTSMYLCASSSVRVRGRGTDTQYFGPGTRLTVL.

The V call is TRBV19, the J call TRBJ2-6, with D perhaps matching TRBD1 (6 bases). The CDR3 loop spans 16 amino acids. V was clipped by 7 bases and J by 2 bases, with 15 bases between them. Germline V gives CDR1 LNHDA, CDR2 SQIVND (reference sequence). The CDR3 reads CASNGGHATGANVLTF. The CDR3 DNA reads TGTGCCAGTAATGGGGGACACGCAACTGGGGCCAACGTCCTGACTTTC.

This chain connects TRBV3-1 (or the pseudogene TRBV3-2) to TRBJ2-7; tentatively, D is TRBD2 (6 bases). V was pared by 4 bases and J by 3 bases, with 19 bases between. Germline assignment: CDR1 LGHDT and CDR2 YNNKEL (reference sequence). This CDR3 comprises 16 residues. The CDR3 DNA follows: TGTGCCAGCAGCCTTCACGGGGCGGGACGCTTCTACGAGCAGTACTTC. This translates into CASSLHGAGRFYEQYF.

The rearrangement uses TRBV6-6 and TRBJ2-1, with 13 positions matching TRBD2. V lost 5 bases and J lost 1; bases outside the gene matches: 8. In germline, CDR1 is MNHNY, CDR2 SVGAGI (reference sequence). The CDR3 loop spans 18 amino acids. The CDR3 DNA reads TGTGCCAGCAGTCCCGGGACTAGCGGGGTTTTGTCCTACAATGAGCAGTTCTTC. Protein sequence: CASSPGTSGVLSYNEQFF.

The chain uses TRBV7-8 and TRBJ1-4; D not certain. V lost 4 bases and J lost 4, with 10 bases in between. This CDR3 is built from 14 residues. Germline loops: CDR1 SGHVS, CDR2 FQNEAQ. This chain's CDR3 is CASSSPGGNEKLFF. Here the CDR3 DNA reads TGTGCCAGCAGCTCGCCGGGAGGTAATGAAAAACTGTTTTTT.

The V and J genes are TRBV11-3 and TRBJ2-1, with D perhaps TRBD2 (5 bases). Trimming removed 4 bases from V and 10 bases from J, with 20 bases in between. Germline V gene data show CDR1 as SGHNT and CDR2 as YENEEA. This CDR3 is 15 amino acids long. The CDR3 loop is CASSSPLLGSLEQFF. The CDR3 DNA is TGTGCCAGCAGCTCACCTCTCTTGGGGAGCCTCGAGCAGTTCTTC.

The chain employs TRBV6-5 and TRBJ2-5; 14 bases are a match to TRBD2. The CDR3 loop spans 15 amino acids. The germline CDR1 and CDR2 sequences are MNHEY and SVGAGI. The V segment lost 7 bases and the J segment 7 bases; nucleotides outside the gene matches: 8. The CDR3 DNA sequence: TGTGCCAGCAACCCACCGGGACTAGCGGGAGCGACCCAGTACTTC. This sequence encodes CASNPPGLAGATQYF.

The rearrangement uses TRBV4-1 and TRBJ2-7; 7 nucleotides match TRBD1. Germline V lookup: CDR1 MGHRA, CDR2 YSYEKL. This CDR3 comprises 16 residues. V lost 4 bases to trimming and J lost 2 bases; unmatched junction nucleotides: 11. The CDR3 protein is CASSLRNRGLPYEQYF. Here the CDR3 DNA reads TGCGCCAGCAGCCTTCGAAACAGGGGCCTGCCCTACGAGCAGTACTTC.

This chain uses TRBV6-2 or TRBV6-3 with TRBJ2-1; the match to TRBD2 covers 9 bases. Unmatched junction bases numbered 7, after V lost 0 bases and J lost 4 bases. The CDR3 loop spans 17 amino acids. Per germline, CDR1 MNHEY and CDR2 SVGEGT. CDR3 DNA: TGTGCCAGCAGTTACTCCCCTAGGAGCGGGAGGTACAATGAGCAGTTCTTC. Residues: CASSYSPRSGRYNEQFF.

The chain carries TRBV2 and TRBJ2-5; tentatively, D is TRBD2 (6 bases). CDR1 is SNHLY, CDR2 FYNNEI, per germline. The CDR3 is made up of 13 amino acids. Trimming removed 9 bases at V and 1 base at J, with 12 bases between. DNA for the CDR3: TGTGCCAGGAGGCGGGGATTCCAAGAGACCCAGTACTTC. This codes for CARRRGFQETQYF.

This clone was counted between two and nine times. This chain links TRBV20-1 with TRBJ2-7, with a possible D match to TRBD2 (6 bases). CDR1 and CDR2 from the germline V gene are DFQATT and SNEGSKA (reference sequence). CDR3 length equals 10 residues. V gave up 3 bases and J gave up 10 bases, with 10 bases separating them. Here the CDR3 reads CSASKGLQYF. CDR3 DNA: TGCAGTGCTAGTAAAGGACTACAGTACTTC.

The J gene is TRBJ2-3, the V gene TRBV4-3; D possibly corresponds to TRBD1 (5 bases). The V gene lost 0 bases and the J gene lost 5 bases, with 15 bases spanning the gap. The CDR3 is 16 residues long. Germline V CDR1 and CDR2: LGHNA, YSLEER. CDR3: CASSQDNQGFGDTQYF. The CDR3 bases are TGCGCCAGCAGCCAAGATAACCAGGGTTTCGGAGATACGCAGTATTTT.

The gene calls are TRBV11-2 and TRBJ2-2, with D maybe TRBD1 (5 bases). CDR1 SGHAT and CDR2 FQNNGV come from the germline V gene. The CDR3 runs to 16 residues. V was cut by 5 bases and J by 5 bases, with 18 bases left in between. The CDR3 DNA follows: TGTGCCAGCAGCCGGACAAGGTTCCCAGGGACCGGGGAGCTGTTTTTT. Translated: CASSRTRFPGTGELFF.

The chain combines TRBV28 with TRBJ1-5; D possibly corresponds to TRBD1 (5 bases). Germline V gene sequence: CDR1 MDHEN, CDR2 SYDVKM. The V end lost 2 bases, the J end lost 5 bases, and 16 bases lay between the germline ends. The CDR3 is made up of 16 amino acids. The chain's CDR3 is CASSLSIWGEDQPQHF. CDR3 nucleotide sequence: TGTGCCAGCAGTTTAAGTATTTGGGGGGAGGATCAGCCCCAGCATTTT. The variable domain in full, completed from reference TRBV28 and TRBJ1-5, reads DVKVTQSSRYLVKRTGEKVFLECVQDMDHENMFWYRQDPGLGLRLIYFSYDVKMKEKGDIPEGYSVSREKKERFSLILESASTNQTSMYLCASSLSIWGEDQPQHFGDGTRLSIL.

This chain links TRBV5-1 with TRBJ2-5; D remains ambiguous. This CDR3 comprises 13 residues. Germline V gene lookup returns CDR1 SGHRS and CDR2 YFSETQ. Trimming left V 2 bases short and J 5 bases short, with 10 bases between. The chain's CDR3 is CASSFGTEETQYF. The DNA of the CDR3 is TGCGCCAGCAGCTTTGGTACAGAGGAGACCCAGTACTTC.

This chain joins TRBV6-5 and TRBJ1-2; 9 bases are a match to TRBD1. The V gene's germline CDR1 is MNHEY and CDR2 SVGAGI. The CDR3 sequence is 13 residues long. Losses at the gene ends were 6 bases for V and 8 bases for J; bases not matched to a gene: 7. CDR3 sequence: CASRPDRGRGYTF. CDR3 nucleotide sequence: TGTGCCAGCAGGCCGGACAGGGGACGGGGCTACACCTTC.

The chain links TRBV9 to TRBJ1-3, with a weak D call TRBD1 (5 bases). The V end was cut by 4 bases, the J end by 3 bases, with 17 bases between. The CDR3 contains 16 residues. CDR1 SGDLS and CDR2 YYNGEE come from the germline V gene. CDR3 protein: CASSPQLRRGGNTIYF. The DNA of the CDR3 is TGTGCCAGCAGCCCACAACTGCGAAGGGGTGGAAACACCATATATTTT. The full variable domain, in which reference TRBV9 and TRBJ1-3 provide the parts outside the CDR3, is DSGVTQTPKHLITATGQRVTLRCSPRSGDLSVYWYQQSLDQGLQFLIQYYNGEERAKGNILERFSAQQFPDLHSELNLSSLELGDSALYFCASSPQLRRGGNTIYFGEGSWLTVV.